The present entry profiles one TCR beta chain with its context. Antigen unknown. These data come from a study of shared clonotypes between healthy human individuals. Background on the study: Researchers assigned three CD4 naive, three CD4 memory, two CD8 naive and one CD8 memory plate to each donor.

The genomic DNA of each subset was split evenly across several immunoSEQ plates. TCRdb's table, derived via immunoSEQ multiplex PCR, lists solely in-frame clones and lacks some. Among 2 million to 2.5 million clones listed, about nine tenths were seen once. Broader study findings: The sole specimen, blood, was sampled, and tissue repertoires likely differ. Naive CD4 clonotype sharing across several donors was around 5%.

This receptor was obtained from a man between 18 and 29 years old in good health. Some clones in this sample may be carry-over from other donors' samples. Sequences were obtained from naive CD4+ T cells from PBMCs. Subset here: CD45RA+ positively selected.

The CDR3 DNA reads as TGTGCCAGCTCACTCGAACGGGGCAATCAGCCCCAGCATTTT. Its translation: CASSLERGNQPQHF. The J gene is TRBJ1-5, the V gene TRBV18; D gene unclear. Between the trimmed V and J ends, which lost 4 bases and 2 bases, there was a span of 9 bases. The germline gives CDR1 KGHSH, CDR2 LQKENI. The CDR3 is made up of 14 amino acids.